These 11 T cell receptor beta chains were sequenced from one sample in a study of cytomegalovirus exposure and HLA in healthy donors. 60 Vbeta and 13 Jbeta primers were used in PCR. The table came from immunoSEQ multiplex PCR; TCRdb's copy has only in-frame clones and leaves some out. The table shows roughly 250,000 clones, with 84% occurring only once. Sequences were obtained from PBMCs. The source of these receptors is a woman aged 40 to 50 in good health and CMV-seropositive.

The CDR3 sequence: CASSQDWTPQGVRYF. As DNA, the CDR3 is TGTGCCAGCAGCCAAGATTGGACACCTCAGGGGGTCCGGTACTTC. The genes are TRBV4-2 and TRBJ2-5; TRBD1 agrees at 7 bases. CDR3 length equals 15 residues. The ends lost 0 bases at V and 13 bases at J; junction bases unmatched: 14. Germline loops: CDR1 LGHNA, CDR2 YNFKEQ.

The CDR3 coding sequence is TGTGCCAGCAGCCCGAACTCCTTCCTAACGCAGTATTTT. Protein: CASSPNSFLTQYF. This chain connects TRBV11-2 to TRBJ2-3; D is uncertain. Trimming took off 5 bases at V and 9 bases at J, with 15 bases between the two ends. CDR3 length: 13 residues. CDR1 is SGHAT and CDR2 is FQNNGV in the germline V gene.

This clone has just a few counts. The V and J genes are TRBV28 and TRBJ1-5; 7 nucleotides align to TRBD1. The CDR3 length is 16 residues. CDR1 is MDHEN and CDR2 is SYDVKM in the germline V gene. Unmatched junction bases numbered 11, after V lost 5 bases and J lost 4 bases. CDR3 region: CASSPSGAGGNQPQHF. CDR3 DNA sequence: TGTGCCAGCAGTCCCTCAGGAGCAGGGGGGAATCAGCCCCAGCATTTT.

The chain couples TRBV29-1 to TRBJ2-3; 7 nucleotides match TRBD2. V lost 4 bases and J lost 6; bases outside the gene matches: 13. This CDR3 is 15 amino acids long. Looked up from germline, CDR1 is SQVTM and CDR2 is ANQGSEA. CDR3 nucleotides: TGCAGCGTTGCCTCCGCGGGAGTAGTGGGGGATACGCAGTATTTT. It translates to CSVASAGVVGDTQYF.

In this sample, this clone turned up a few times. The J gene is TRBJ2-1, the V gene TRBV9; 9 nucleotides match TRBD2. The CDR3 runs to 15 residues. Germline CDR1 and CDR2: SGDLS and YYNGEE. After removal of 0 bases from V and 3 bases from J, the junction contained 1 base not matched to a gene. Here the CDR3 reads CASSVALAGYNEQFF. CDR3 coding DNA: TGTGCCAGCAGCGTAGCACTAGCGGGCTACAATGAGCAGTTCTTC.

The chain uses TRBV12-1 and TRBJ2-7; TRBD2, the table's D call, lacks a check against the DNA. TRBV12-1 is termed a pseudogene. This CDR3 is built from 14 residues. The CDR3 protein is CASSHFGAKPGQYF. In nucleotides, the CDR3 is TGTGCCAGCAGCCATTTTGGAGCGAAACCCGGGCAGTACTTC.

V gene TRBV6-5 combines with J gene TRBJ1-1; possibly TRBD1 for D (6 bases). The V end lost 6 bases, the J end lost 2 bases, and 13 bases lay between the germline ends. Germline V gives CDR1 MNHEY, CDR2 SVGAGI. The CDR3 runs 14 residues. CDR3 nucleotides: TGTGCCAGCAGCCGTGACAGGACTAACACTGAAGCTTTCTTT. This encodes CASSRDRTNTEAFF.

The V call is TRBV19, the J call TRBJ1-1; the D is unclear. Between the trimmed V and J ends, which lost 3 bases and 1 base, there was a span of 6 bases. CDR1 LNHDA and CDR2 SQIVND come from the germline V gene (reference sequence). The CDR3 is 13 residues long. The CDR3: CASSITGNTEAFF. For the CDR3, the DNA is TGTGCCAGTAGTATTACGGGGAACACTGAAGCTTTCTTT.

The chain has TRBV27 and TRBJ2-2, with D possibly matching TRBD1 (6 bases). The CDR3 runs 13 residues. CDR1 and CDR2 from the germline V gene are MNHEY and SMNVEV (reference sequence). V was trimmed by 11 bases and J by 4 bases, leaving 14 bases between them. CDR3 nucleotides: TGTGCCGACACAGGGAGCGGCACCGGGGAGCTGTTTTTT. Protein sequence: CADTGSGTGELFF.

V usage is TRBV5-6 and J usage is TRBJ2-7; 10 nucleotides line up with TRBD1. The ends lost 4 bases at V and 7 bases at J; junction bases unmatched: 2. The CDR3 is 12 amino acids. Per germline, CDR1 SGHDT and CDR2 YYEEEE. CDR3 coding DNA: TGTGCCAGCAGCCTGGACAGGGGGGAGCAGTACTTC. This encodes CASSLDRGEQYF.

The chain is built from TRBV9 and TRBJ1-3, with D possibly matching TRBD1 (6 bases). The CDR3 extends over 17 amino acids. From germline, CDR1 is SGDLS and CDR2 YYNGEE. The V and J ends lost 4 bases and 4 bases respectively, with 21 bases between them. CDR3 region: CASSPIELGAAGNTIYF. The CDR3 DNA is TGTGCCAGCAGCCCCATCGAGTTGGGGGCAGCCGGAAACACCATATATTTT.